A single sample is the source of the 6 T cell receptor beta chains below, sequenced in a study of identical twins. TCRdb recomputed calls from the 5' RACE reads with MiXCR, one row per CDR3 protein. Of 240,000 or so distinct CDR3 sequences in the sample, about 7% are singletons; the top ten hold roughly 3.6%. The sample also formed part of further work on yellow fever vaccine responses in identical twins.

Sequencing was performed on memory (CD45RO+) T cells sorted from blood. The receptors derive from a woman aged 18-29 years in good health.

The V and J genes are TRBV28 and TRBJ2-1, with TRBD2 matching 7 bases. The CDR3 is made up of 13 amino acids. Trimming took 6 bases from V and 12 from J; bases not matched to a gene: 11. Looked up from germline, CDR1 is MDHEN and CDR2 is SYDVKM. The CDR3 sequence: CASRTGGGYGQFF. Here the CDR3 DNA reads TGTGCCAGCAGAACTGGGGGAGGGTATGGGCAGTTCTTC.

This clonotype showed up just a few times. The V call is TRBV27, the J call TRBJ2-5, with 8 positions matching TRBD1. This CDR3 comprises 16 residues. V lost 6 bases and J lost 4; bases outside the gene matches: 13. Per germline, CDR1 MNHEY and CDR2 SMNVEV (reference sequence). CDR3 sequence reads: CASSPRVRGLGETQYF. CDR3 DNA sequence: TGTGCCAGCAGCCCGAGGGTCAGGGGGCTTGGAGAGACCCAGTACTTC.

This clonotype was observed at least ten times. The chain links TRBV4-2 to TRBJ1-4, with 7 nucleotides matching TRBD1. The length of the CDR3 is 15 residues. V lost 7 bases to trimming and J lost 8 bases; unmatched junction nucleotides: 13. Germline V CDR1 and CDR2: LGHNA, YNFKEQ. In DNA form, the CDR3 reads TGTGCCAGCACCGGCCGGATGAGGGGGCAGGAAAAACTGTTTTTT. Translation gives CASTGRMRGQEKLFF.

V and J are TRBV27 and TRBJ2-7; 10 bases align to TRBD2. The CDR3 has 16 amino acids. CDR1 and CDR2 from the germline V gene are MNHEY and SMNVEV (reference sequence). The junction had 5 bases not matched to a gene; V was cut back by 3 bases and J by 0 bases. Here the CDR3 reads CASSLSLAGASYEQYF. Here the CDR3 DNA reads TGTGCCAGCAGTTTGTCGCTAGCGGGAGCCTCCTACGAGCAGTACTTC.

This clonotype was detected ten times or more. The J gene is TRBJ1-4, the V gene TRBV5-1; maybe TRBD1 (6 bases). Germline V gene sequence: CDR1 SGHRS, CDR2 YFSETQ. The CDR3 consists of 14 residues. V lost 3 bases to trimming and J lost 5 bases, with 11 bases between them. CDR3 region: CASSSRTANEKLFF. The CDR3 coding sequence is TGCGCCAGCAGCTCTAGGACAGCGAATGAAAAACTGTTTTTT.

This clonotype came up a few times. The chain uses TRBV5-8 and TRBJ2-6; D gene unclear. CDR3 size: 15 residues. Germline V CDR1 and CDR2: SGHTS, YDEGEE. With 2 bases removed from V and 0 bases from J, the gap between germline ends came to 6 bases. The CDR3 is CASSFGRSGANVLTF. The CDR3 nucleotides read TGTGCCAGCAGCTTCGGCCGCTCTGGGGCCAACGTCCTGACTTTC.